A selection of T cell receptor beta chains follows, all from one sample in a study of blood T cells in healthy people across ages. MiXCR was run by TCRdb on the 5' RACE reads, yielding one entry per CDR3 protein. The table lists some 880,000 distinct CDR3 sequences, under 40% of them singletons, with 10% to 15% in the top ten. The sequencing input was blood. These receptor sequences come from a man younger than 35 in good health. Each CDR3 is given with its conserved first and last residue. D genes are given only for firm matches. Clone size, where shown, is once, few, many, or a class for clones that have expanded.

v_gene	abundance	d_gene	j_gene	CDR3aa	CDR3nt
TRBV7-2	-	-	TRBJ2-5	CASSRQARSGEQYF	TGTGCCAGCAGCCGGCAAGCTAGGAGTGGAGAGCAGTACTTC
TRBV7-2	many	-	TRBJ1-2	CASSLEGLLLQQINGYTF	TGTGCCAGCAGCTTAGAGGGTCTACTATTACAGCAGATCAACGGCTACACCTTC
TRBV7-3	once	-	TRBJ1-2	CASSLKGLNPLYGYTF	TGTGCCAGCAGCTTAAAGGGCCTCAATCCCCTCTATGGCTACACCTTC
TRBV6-6	-	-	TRBJ2-3	CASSPDDGMSDTQYF	TGTGCCAGCAGTCCGGATGACGGCATGTCAGATACGCAGTATTTT
TRBV4-1	few	-	TRBJ1-1	CASSQDGTGLNTEAFF	TGCGCCAGCAGCCAAGATGGGACGGGTCTGAACACTGAAGCTTTCTTT
TRBV12-3/TRBV12-4	-	TRBD1	TRBJ2-7	CASATGGIYEQYF	TGTGCCAGCGCGACAGGGGGCATCTACGAGCAGTACTTC
TRBV4-3	-	-	TRBJ2-4	CASSHDRPLAKNIQYF	TGCGCCAGCAGCCATGACCGACCTCTAGCCAAAAACATTCAGTACTTC
TRBV7-9	-	TRBD1	TRBJ2-7	CASSSGNTGTGRPYEQYF	TGTGCCAGCAGCTCGGGAAATACGGGGACAGGGCGACCCTACGAGCAGTACTTC
TRBV7-2	-	-	TRBJ2-7	CASSLVVQGSYEQYF	TGTGCCAGCAGCTTAGTAGTCCAGGGATCCTACGAGCAGTACTTC
TRBV4-2	few	TRBD2	TRBJ2-1	CASSQTPGGLSSYNEQFF	TGTGCCAGCAGCCAAACTCCGGGGGGGCTCAGCTCCTACAATGAGCAGTTCTTC
TRBV7-2	-	-	TRBJ2-3	CASSFDQWTDTQYF	TGTGCCAGCAGTTTTGATCAGTGGACAGATACGCAGTATTTT
TRBV6-2/TRBV6-3	-	-	TRBJ1-5	CASSRTETRQPQHF	TGTGCCAGCAGTCGGACGGAGACCAGGCAGCCCCAGCATTTT
TRBV6-4	once	TRBD1	TRBJ2-1	CASINRGSYNEQFF	TGTGCCAGCATAAACAGGGGTTCCTACAATGAGCAGTTCTTC
TRBV12-3/TRBV12-4	many	TRBD1	TRBJ2-1	CASSWGQGKQFF	TGTGCCAGCAGTTGGGGACAGGGGAAGCAGTTCTTC
TRBV12-3/TRBV12-4	-	-	TRBJ1-1	CASSPRGQNTEAFF	TGTGCCAGCAGTCCCCGGGGACAGAACACTGAAGCTTTCTTT
TRBV20-1	few	-	TRBJ2-3	CSARGEGADTQYF	TGCAGTGCTAGGGGGGAGGGGGCAGATACGCAGTATTTT
TRBV20-1	-	TRBD2	TRBJ2-1	CSARDQERGGWDNEQFF	TGCAGTGCTAGAGATCAGGAGCGGGGGGGATGGGACAATGAGCAGTTCTTC
TRBV29-1	-	-	TRBJ1-1	CSWSQNTEAFF	TGCAGCTGGTCCCAGAACACTGAAGCTTTCTTT
TRBV7-6	many	-	TRBJ1-1	CASTLNVGGANTEAFF	TGTGCCAGCACCTTGAACGTCGGAGGAGCGAACACTGAAGCTTTCTTT
TRBV20-1	few	TRBD1	TRBJ1-5	CSASDGQAHQPQHF	TGCAGTGCTAGTGATGGACAGGCGCATCAGCCCCAGCATTTT
TRBV18	-	-	TRBJ2-2	CASSPPVGVDGGELFF	TGTGCCAGCTCACCACCGGTGGGAGTGGACGGCGGGGAGCTGTTTTTT
TRBV4-3	-	TRBD2	TRBJ2-1	CASSQELSGGATHNEQFF	TGCGCCAGCAGCCAAGAGCTTAGCGGGGGGGCGACTCACAATGAGCAGTTCTTC
TRBV6-2/TRBV6-3	-	TRBD2	TRBJ2-1	CASSSRTSGGMDEQFF	TGTGCCAGCAGTTCAAGAACTAGCGGGGGTATGGATGAGCAGTTCTTC
TRBV4-1	-	-	TRBJ2-7	CASSQDFAEHSYEQYF	TGCGCCAGCAGCCAAGATTTCGCAGAGCACTCCTACGAGCAGTACTTC
TRBV28	-	TRBD1	TRBJ2-7	CASRETSGTGAYEQYF	TGTGCCAGCAGAGAGACCTCCGGGACAGGGGCCTACGAGCAGTACTTC
TRBV19	-	-	TRBJ2-2	CASSIGELTGELFF	TGTGCCAGTAGTATCGGGGAATTAACCGGGGAGCTGTTTTTT
TRBV20-1	-	TRBD1	TRBJ2-7	CSASRTGGLYEQYF	TGCAGTGCTAGCAGGACAGGGGGCTTGTACGAGCAGTACTTC
TRBV6-5	few	-	TRBJ1-2	CASSYKAAGRYGYTF	TGTGCCAGCAGTTACAAGGCGGCGGGACGGTATGGCTACACCTTC
TRBV7-2	few	-	TRBJ1-6	CASSFRADSYNSPLHF	TGTGCCAGCAGCTTCCGCGCAGACAGTTATAATTCACCCCTCCACTTT
TRBV15	-	-	TRBJ2-5	CATSPESASVLKETQYF	TGTGCCACCAGCCCAGAGTCGGCTAGCGTCTTAAAAGAGACCCAGTACTTC
TRBV7-2	-	-	TRBJ2-3	CASSLVFGTPEGDTQYF	TGTGCCAGCAGCTTAGTTTTCGGGACCCCTGAGGGAGATACGCAGTATTTT
TRBV24-1	-	TRBD2	TRBJ2-1	CATSDSGTRDLNEQFF	TGTGCCACCAGTGATTCCGGGACTAGGGACCTCAATGAGCAGTTCTTC
TRBV7-8	-	TRBD1	TRBJ1-1	CASSSLGQGITEAFF	TGTGCCAGCAGCTCCCTGGGACAGGGAATCACTGAAGCTTTCTTT
TRBV6-1	few	-	TRBJ1-2	CAGRTASNYGYTF	TGTGCCGGCAGGACAGCTTCTAACTATGGCTACACCTTC
TRBV12-3/TRBV12-4	-	TRBD2	TRBJ2-3	CASSPGTSGRAPDTQYF	TGTGCCAGCAGTCCCGGGACTAGCGGGAGGGCGCCAGATACGCAGTATTTT
TRBV28	few	TRBD2	TRBJ2-5	CASSWLAGSSQETQYF	TGTGCCAGCAGCTGGTTAGCGGGGAGTTCCCAAGAGACCCAGTACTTC
TRBV5-1	-	-	TRBJ1-6	CASSLDSSYNSPLHF	TGCGCCAGCAGCTTGGACAGCTCCTATAATTCACCCCTCCACTTT